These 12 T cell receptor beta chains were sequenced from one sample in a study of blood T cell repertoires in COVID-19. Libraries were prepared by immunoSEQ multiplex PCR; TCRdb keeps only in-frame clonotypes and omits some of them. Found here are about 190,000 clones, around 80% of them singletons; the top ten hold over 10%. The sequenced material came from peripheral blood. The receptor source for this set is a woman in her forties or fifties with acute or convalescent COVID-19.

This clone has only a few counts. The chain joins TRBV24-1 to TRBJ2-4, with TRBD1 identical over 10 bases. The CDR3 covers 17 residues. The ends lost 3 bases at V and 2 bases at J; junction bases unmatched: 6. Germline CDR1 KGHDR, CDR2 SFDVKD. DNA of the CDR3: TGTGCCACCAGTGATCGTGGACAGGGGGTGACCAAAAACATTCAGTACTTC. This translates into CATSDRGQGVTKNIQYF.

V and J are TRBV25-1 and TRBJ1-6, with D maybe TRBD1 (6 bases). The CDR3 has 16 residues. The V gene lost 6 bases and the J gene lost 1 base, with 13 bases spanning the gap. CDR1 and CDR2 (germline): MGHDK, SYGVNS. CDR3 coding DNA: TGTGCCAGCAGGGGTACAGGGATGTCCTATAATTCACCCCTCCACTTT. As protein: CASRGTGMSYNSPLHF.

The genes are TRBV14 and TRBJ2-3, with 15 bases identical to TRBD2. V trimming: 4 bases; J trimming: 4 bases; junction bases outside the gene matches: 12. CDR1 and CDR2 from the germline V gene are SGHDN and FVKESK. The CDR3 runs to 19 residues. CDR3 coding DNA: TGTGCCAGCAGCCCCGCCACCCGGACTAGCGGGAGGGCGGCAGATACGCAGTATTTT. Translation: CASSPATRTSGRAADTQYF.

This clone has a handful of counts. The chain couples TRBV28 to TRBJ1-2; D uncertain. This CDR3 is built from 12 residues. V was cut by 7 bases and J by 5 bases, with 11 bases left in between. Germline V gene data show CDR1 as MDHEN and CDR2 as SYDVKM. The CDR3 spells CASNWAGYGYTF. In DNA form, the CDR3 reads TGTGCCAGCAATTGGGCGGGATATGGCTACACCTTC.

For the CDR3, the DNA is TGTGCCAGTAGTATCCCCGCCGGGACAGGTTATAATTCACCCCTCCACTTT. This gives the protein CASSIPAGTGYNSPLHF. This chain links TRBV19 with TRBJ1-6; 8 nucleotides agree with TRBD1. V gave up 3 bases and J gave up 4 bases; unmatched junction bases: 8. In germline, CDR1 is LNHDA, CDR2 SQIVND (reference sequence). The CDR3 spans 17 residues.

CDR3 sequence: CASSVRGPSNLYGYTF. For the CDR3, the DNA is TGTGCCAGCAGTGTAAGGGGGCCCTCGAACTTGTATGGCTACACCTTC. V is TRBV6-1 and J is TRBJ1-2, with TRBD1 matching over 7 bases. From germline, CDR1 is MNHNS and CDR2 SASEGT. The V segment lost 4 bases and the J segment 5 bases; nucleotides outside the gene matches: 13. The CDR3 contains 16 residues.

For the CDR3, the DNA is TGTGCCAGCAGCTTAGCGACAGGGGCCAACACTGAAGCTTTCTTT. Translated: CASSLATGANTEAFF. This chain links TRBV7-2 with TRBJ1-1; 8 nucleotides align to TRBD1. Germline-derived CDR1 and CDR2 are SGHTA and FQGNSA. J gave up 2 bases and V 0 bases, and 2 bases lay outside the gene matches. The CDR3 length is 15 residues.

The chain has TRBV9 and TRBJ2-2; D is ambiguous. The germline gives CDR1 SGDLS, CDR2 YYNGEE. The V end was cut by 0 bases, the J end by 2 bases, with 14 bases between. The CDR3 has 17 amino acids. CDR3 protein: CASSVANRPFNTGELFF. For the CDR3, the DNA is TGTGCCAGCAGCGTAGCTAACAGACCATTCAACACCGGGGAGCTGTTTTTT.

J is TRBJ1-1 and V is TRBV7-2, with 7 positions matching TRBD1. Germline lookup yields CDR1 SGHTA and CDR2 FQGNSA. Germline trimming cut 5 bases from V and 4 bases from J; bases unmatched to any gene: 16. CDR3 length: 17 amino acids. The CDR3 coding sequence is TGTGCCAGCAGCCGCCGGGACAGCGGATATGCGGGCACTGAAGCTTTCTTT. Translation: CASSRRDSGYAGTEAFF.

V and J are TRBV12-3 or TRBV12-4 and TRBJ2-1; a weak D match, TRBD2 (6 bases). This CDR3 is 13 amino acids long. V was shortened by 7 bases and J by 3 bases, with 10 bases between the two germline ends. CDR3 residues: CASKRGNYNEQFF. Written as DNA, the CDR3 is TGTGCCAGCAAGCGCGGGAACTACAATGAGCAGTTCTTC.

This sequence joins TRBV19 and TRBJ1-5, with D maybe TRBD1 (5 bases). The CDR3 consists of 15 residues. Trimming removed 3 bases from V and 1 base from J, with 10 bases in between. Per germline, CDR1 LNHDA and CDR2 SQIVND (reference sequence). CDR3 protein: CASSMTRESNQPQHF. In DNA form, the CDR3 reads TGTGCCAGTAGTATGACCAGGGAAAGCAATCAGCCCCAGCATTTT.

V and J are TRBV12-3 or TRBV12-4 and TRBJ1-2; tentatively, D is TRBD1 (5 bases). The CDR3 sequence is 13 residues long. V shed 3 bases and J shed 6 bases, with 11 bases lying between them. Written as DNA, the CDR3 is TGTGCCAGCAGTTTTTGGGGCCAGGATGGCTACACCTTC. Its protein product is CASSFWGQDGYTF.